These 9 T cell receptor beta chains were all obtained from the same sample, sequenced in a study of cytomegalovirus exposure and HLA in healthy donors. Amplification used 60 Vbeta primers and 13 Jbeta primers. Sequenced by immunoSEQ multiplex PCR; TCRdb stores in-frame clones only, minus some. Its clone listing holds approximately 130,000 clones. Sequenced material: PBMCs. Receptor source: a woman aged 55-70 years in good health and CMV-seronegative.

The V and J genes are TRBV6-5 and TRBJ1-1, with D possibly being TRBD1 (5 bases). V gave up 2 bases and J gave up 4 bases, with 8 bases separating them. This CDR3 has 13 amino acids. Per the germline V gene, CDR1 is MNHEY and CDR2 is SVGAGI. Here the CDR3 reads CASSYVQGTEAFF. CDR3 sequence (DNA): TGTGCCAGCAGTTACGTGCAGGGCACTGAAGCTTTCTTT.

The V gene is TRBV29-1, the J gene TRBJ2-1; 7 bases agree with TRBD1. V lost 4 bases and J lost 4; bases outside the gene matches: 4. The CDR3 covers 13 residues. Germline CDR1 and CDR2: SQVTM and ANQGSEA. The CDR3 spells CSVVGDSYNEQFF. As DNA, the CDR3 is TGCAGCGTTGTGGGGGACAGTTACAATGAGCAGTTCTTC.

The genes are TRBV28 and TRBJ2-7, with 9 bases fitting TRBD1. The V and J ends lost 0 bases and 5 bases, in that order; junction bases with no gene match: 8. This CDR3 has 16 amino acids. Per the germline V gene, CDR1 is MDHEN and CDR2 is SYDVKM. The CDR3: CASSLWVGQGHHEQYF. CDR3 DNA sequence: TGTGCCAGCAGTTTATGGGTGGGACAGGGTCATCACGAGCAGTACTTC.

V usage is TRBV18 and J usage is TRBJ2-7; 8 bases are a match to TRBD1. The length of the CDR3 is 15 residues. J lost 0 bases, V lost 3 bases, and 4 bases had no gene match. Germline-derived CDR1 and CDR2 are KGHSH and LQKENI. The CDR3 protein is CASSPGDRTSYEQYF. The CDR3 DNA sequence: TGTGCCAGCTCACCTGGGGACAGGACCTCCTACGAGCAGTACTTC.

The chain joins TRBV5-1 to TRBJ1-4; TRBD1 might be the D (6 bases). The CDR3 spans 15 residues. Between the trimmed V and J ends, which lost 0 bases and 11 bases, there was a span of 17 bases. The germline gives CDR1 SGHRS, CDR2 YFSETQ. The DNA for the CDR3 is TGCGCCAGCAGCTTGGCCGGGGACACGCGTGGGAAACTGTTTTTT. Its translation: CASSLAGDTRGKLFF.

This chain uses TRBV6-6 with TRBJ2-5; the D gene is possibly TRBD1 (6 bases). The tail of the sequence fits TRBJ2-7 better, so the J call may be wrong. Germline lookup yields CDR1 MNHNY and CDR2 SVGAGI (reference sequence). CDR3 length: 15 residues. This CDR3 reads CASINPGQRSYEQYF. As DNA, the CDR3 is TGTGCCAGCATAAACCCGGGACAAAGATCCTACGAGCAGTACTTC.

V is TRBV28 and J is TRBJ1-2; TRBD1 aligns across 9 bases. The CDR3 is 17 amino acids. The trim removed 2 bases at V and 3 bases at J, leaving 10 bases unmatched. The V gene's germline CDR1 is MDHEN and CDR2 SYDVKM. The CDR3 sequence: CASSLPTGTGFDYGYTF. CDR3 DNA: TGTGCCAGCAGTTTACCCACCGGGACAGGGTTCGACTATGGCTACACCTTC.

The chain carries TRBV9 and TRBJ2-3, with D unclear. The CDR3 runs to 13 residues. Looked up from germline, CDR1 is SGDLS and CDR2 is YYNGEE. Trimming shortened V by 0 bases and J by 6 bases, and 8 bases separated the two germline ends. The CDR3 DNA sequence: TGTGCCAGCAGCGTAGGGCCTCAGGATACGCAGTATTTT. It is translated as CASSVGPQDTQYF. Full variable domain (outside the CDR3, taken from reference TRBV9 and TRBJ2-3): DSGVTQTPKHLITATGQRVTLRCSPRSGDLSVYWYQQSLDQGLQFLIQYYNGEERAKGNILERFSAQQFPDLHSELNLSSLELGDSALYFCASSVGPQDTQYFGPGTRLTVL.

For this clone: A read error may produce the germline difference seen at one junction end. The chain joins TRBV7-7 to TRBJ1-1; the D gene is possibly TRBD1 (6 bases). The CDR3 covers 17 residues. Germline values: CDR1 SSHAT, CDR2 FNYEAQ (reference sequence). The CDR3 DNA sequence: TGTGCTAGCAGCTGGAAACCACAGGGATCCATGAACACTGAAGCTTTCTTT. Protein: CASSWKPQGSMNTEAFF.